This T cell receptor beta chain is drawn from a study of early stage breast cancer tumors. Profiled with immunoSEQ multiplex PCR; TCRdb holds only in-frame clones, not every one. The table shows tens of thousands of clones, with approximately 79% occurring only once. The V end was cut by 0 bases, the J end by 3 bases, with 8 bases between. This CDR3 contains 14 residues. Germline loops: CDR1 GTSNPN, CDR2 SVGIG (reference sequence). The V gene is TRBV30, the J gene TRBJ2-2; perhaps TRBD2 as D (5 bases). This sequence was found in a person between 60 and 69 years old with breast cancer. The specimen was blood. The CDR3 loop reads CAWSVRVDTGELFF. The CDR3 nucleotides read TGTGCCTGGAGTGTGAGGGTGGACACCGGGGAGCTGTTTTTT.